This T cell receptor beta chain was recovered during a study of T cells in women clearing cervical HPV infection (dated by TCRdb to the late 2010s). Context from the whole study: The cases were about 23 women with histologically confirmed HPV16-related CIN3 or worse, and 2 of those women had invasive cancers. A median age of around 30 years was observed in cases versus around 40 in controls, and no significant differences in baseline characteristics were found. Blood from cases was drawn at the visit where the lesion was first identified, while blood from controls was drawn once the infection was no longer detected. Since HLA typing was available for only a few women, HLA type could not be ruled out as a confounder. The approximately 25 controls were women who cleared a single incident HPV16 infection within 12 months without developing precancer or cancer. Quality controls consisted of five blinded duplicates per group, for a total of around 60 samples made up of roughly 50 participants and around ten replicates. In the parent cohort, about 10,000 women aged 18 or older were enrolled in Guanacaste, Costa Rica, during about 1992 to 1994 and were followed for seven years. Cases and controls were matched on year of sample collection and on age within five years. For cases, the median interval between lesion detection and blood sampling was around 160 days, with an interquartile range of roughly 80 to 200 days. An exploratory proof-of-principle case-control study, nested within the Guanacaste HPV Natural History Study in Costa Rica, was conducted to compare TCR repertoires across cervical HPV16 outcomes. The paper's findings and limits, for the study overall: The cross-sectional design could not show whether the associations came before the infection or were a result of it, and neither effector/memory subsets nor HPV-specific T cells were isolated. Because the number of T cells in each sample was unknown, differences in richness could reflect differing T-cell content rather than repertoire biology. By combining richness with V gene abundances, random forest classifiers separated cases from controls with an estimated AUC of 0.83. Significantly higher TCR repertoire richness was observed in CIN3+ cases than in controls across sequencing depths, whereas no difference in evenness was found. Lower TRBV6-7 relative abundance was observed in cases than in controls (around 0.1% versus 0.15%; Bonferroni P = 0.0008).

Taken from cysteine to phenylalanine, the CDR3 has 16 residues. Sequencing covers 39 bases of the CDR3, shown here with the frame starting at base 1. V is trimmed back by 5 bases and J by 3 bases, and the junction contains 11 bases that no gene match accounts for. CDR1 LNHNV and CDR2 YYDKDF were looked up in the germline V gene (reference sequence). Using the immunoSEQ assay, multiplex PCR amplified TCR beta CDR3 regions from an average of around 1,300 ng of genomic DNA per sample. Primer bias was corrected in the assay by using a complete synthetic TCR repertoire to establish an amplification baseline. Amplicons were sequenced on the Illumina platform. The paper's processing steps were these. Sequences were error-corrected by clustering with frequency ratios and a modified nearest-neighbor algorithm, then analyzed in the immunoSEQ Analyzer with IMGT gene definitions. At each rarefaction depth, TCR richness and evenness were averaged across 20 rarefaction repeats, and samples with fewer sequences than that depth were excluded. V, D and J gene relative abundances were compared between groups with Wilcoxon rank sum tests, applying FDR correction. For the blinded duplicates, the intraclass correlation was 95.6% for TCR richness and averaged roughly 75% across about 64 gene segments. The source is immuneACCESS, and TCRdb retained only in-frame sequences with V and J called. Part of the clones is not carried over; for the studies checked, unresolved V genes explain less than half of this, and the remainder is unexplained. V and J calls plus clone size are reproduced from that table; the DNA served to infer D and trimming. This specimen's table enumerates tens of thousands of clones. Clones ranked in the top ten supply about 24% of the sample.

Comments on this clone: The antigen it recognizes is unknown. The CDR3 is cut off 3 residues early in the read; its end comes from the germline J gene.

Every participant had a single incident cervical HPV16 infection, and prevalent HPV16 infections were excluded. Cervical HPV DNA was detected by MY09/MY11 PCR and genotyped by dot-blot hybridization. Fifteen mL of heparinized blood were centrifuged, and the buffy coat was split into aliquots, frozen at -30 degrees C, and then kept at -80 degrees C. QIAGEN kits were used to extract genomic DNA from buffy coat specimens. The chain links TRBV15 with TRBJ1-1; the junction holds 8 bases that match TRBD1. Sequences were obtained from blood buffy coat. This TCR was sampled from a woman between 18 and 75 years old with a cervical HPV16 infection that either progressed to CIN3+ or cleared (not recorded which). The CDR3 reads as follows: CATSYFYQGADTEAFF. The sequenced CDR3 bases are TGTGCCACCAGCTACTTCTATCAGGGGGCGGACACTGAA.